Below are 23 T cell receptor beta chains sequenced from a single sample in a study of blood T cell repertoires in COVID-19. Measured with immunoSEQ multiplex PCR; TCRdb has only the in-frame clones, and not every one. The table has some 74,000 clones, roughly 87% seen once. Sequencing used peripheral blood. The receptors originated from a man aged 45-65 years with active COVID-19.

This chain links TRBV3-1 (or the pseudogene TRBV3-2) with TRBJ2-3; D might be TRBD2 (5 bases). V was shortened by 1 base and J by 7 bases, with 18 bases between the two germline ends. CDR3 length: 16 amino acids. Germline-derived CDR1 and CDR2 are LGHDT and YNNKEL (reference sequence). The CDR3 coding sequence is TGTGCCAGCAGCCAAGTCCGGGGAACAACGAAACATACGCAGTATTTT. Encoded protein: CASSQVRGTTKHTQYF.

This clone was counted once. The chain employs TRBV13 and TRBJ2-2, with 9 nucleotides matching TRBD1. V was pared by 5 bases and J by 4 bases, with 8 bases of the junction left unmatched. CDR1 and CDR2 from the germline V gene are PRHDT and FYEKMQ (reference sequence). The CDR3 covers 16 residues. The CDR3 spells CASSPYRGRGTGELFF. The CDR3 DNA reads as TGTGCCAGCAGCCCTTACAGGGGGCGGGGCACCGGGGAGCTGTTTTTT.

The V gene is TRBV28, the J gene TRBJ1-6; 8 bases line up with TRBD1. The CDR3 totals 16 residues. Germline CDR1 and CDR2: MDHEN and SYDVKM. V shed 4 bases, J shed 5 bases, and the junction held 7 bases outside the gene matches. CDR3 sequence reads: CASSSYGQGNNSPLHF. CDR3 DNA: TGTGCCAGCAGTTCCTACGGACAGGGAAATAATTCACCCCTCCACTTT.

This clone has only one observation. The rearrangement uses TRBV5-6 and TRBJ2-7, with D perhaps matching TRBD2 (6 bases). Germline assignment: CDR1 SGHDT and CDR2 YYEEEE. The CDR3 runs to 14 residues. Trimming shortened V by 0 bases and J by 0 bases, and 7 bases separated the two germline ends. The CDR3, as DNA: TGTGCCAGCAGCTTGGGCGGGAACTCCTACGAGCAGTACTTC. It is translated as CASSLGGNSYEQYF.

By proportion, this clone is medium-sized. This rearrangement joins TRBV6-2 or TRBV6-3 to TRBJ2-1, with D perhaps TRBD1 (5 bases). The CDR3 is made up of 14 amino acids. The germline gives CDR1 MNHEY, CDR2 SVGEGT. Trimming removed 6 bases at V and 7 bases at J, with 16 bases between. This chain's CDR3 is CASSPTGRRNEQFF. CDR3 nucleotides: TGTGCCAGCAGCCCTACAGGACGGCGGAATGAGCAGTTCTTC.

The chain carries TRBV29-1 and TRBJ2-3, with 9 bases matching TRBD1. V lost 7 bases and J lost 7; bases outside the gene matches: 15. From germline, CDR1 is SQVTM and CDR2 ANQGSEA. The CDR3 extends over 15 amino acids. CDR3 coding DNA: TGCAGCGCAACTACGGACAGGGGCCTAAGATATACGCAGTATTTT. Translating it yields CSATTDRGLRYTQYF.

In its sample, this clone was seen once. V and J are TRBV11-2 and TRBJ1-2; tentative D call: TRBD1 (5 bases). The V end lost 5 bases, the J end lost 5 bases, and 18 bases lay between the germline ends. Germline loops: CDR1 SGHAT, CDR2 FQNNGV. The CDR3 is 15 amino acids. The CDR3 loop is CASSLTGPGRYGYTF. CDR3 sequence (DNA): TGTGCCAGCAGCCTTACAGGACCAGGACGATATGGCTACACCTTC.

The chain is built from TRBV28 and TRBJ1-5, with unresolved D. V lost 6 bases and J 4 bases, leaving 13 bases between the germline ends. Germline V gene data show CDR1 as MDHEN and CDR2 as SYDVKM. The CDR3 consists of 14 residues. In DNA, the CDR3 is TGTGCCAGCAGCACGGGTTTGAGGAATCAGCCCCAGCATTTT. It is translated as CASSTGLRNQPQHF.

The gene calls are TRBV29-1 and TRBJ2-7; 9 nucleotides agree with TRBD1. The CDR3 is 14 amino acids. The germline CDR1 and CDR2 sequences are SQVTM and ANQGSEA. Trimming removed 2 bases from V and 6 bases from J; junction bases left unmatched: 8. CDR3 sequence reads: CSVETQQGAGEQYF. For the CDR3, the DNA is TGCAGCGTTGAAACACAACAGGGGGCAGGCGAGCAGTACTTC.

This rearrangement joins TRBV28 to TRBJ2-7; D is possibly TRBD2 (5 bases). Trimming pared 3 bases from V and 3 bases from J, leaving 18 bases between. Germline V gene sequence: CDR1 MDHEN, CDR2 SYDVKM. The CDR3 is 16 amino acids. The CDR3 spells CASSFYRQRVNYEQYF. CDR3 sequence (DNA): TGTGCCAGCAGTTTTTACCGTCAGAGGGTAAACTACGAGCAGTACTTC. Based on the CDR3 plus reference TRBV28 and TRBJ2-7, the full variable domain is DVKVTQSSRYLVKRTGEKVFLECVQDMDHENMFWYRQDPGLGLRLIYFSYDVKMKEKGDIPEGYSVSREKKERFSLILESASTNQTSMYLCASSFYRQRVNYEQYFGPGTRLTVT.

The gene calls are TRBV20-1 and TRBJ1-6, with D possibly matching TRBD1 (6 bases). Germline V CDR1 and CDR2: DFQATT, SNEGSKA (reference sequence). With 3 bases removed from V and 7 bases from J, the gap between germline ends came to 16 bases. This CDR3 comprises 15 residues. The CDR3: CSASQQGLYNSPLHF. The DNA of the CDR3 is TGCAGTGCTAGTCAGCAGGGGCTATACAATTCACCCCTCCACTTT.

This chain uses TRBV4-1 with TRBJ2-3; D is unresolved. Per the germline V gene, CDR1 is MGHRA and CDR2 is YSYEKL. The CDR3 sequence is 14 residues long. V was trimmed by 8 bases and J by 0 bases, leaving 12 bases between them. CDR3 sequence reads: CASARPGSTDTQYF. CDR3 sequence (DNA): TGCGCCAGCGCACGCCCAGGTAGCACAGATACGCAGTATTTT.

J is TRBJ1-4 and V is TRBV15; the D is unclear. The CDR3 is 16 residues long. In germline, CDR1 is LNHNV, CDR2 YYDKDF (reference sequence). The V gene lost 0 bases and the J gene lost 11 bases, with 19 bases spanning the gap. For the CDR3, the DNA is TGTGCCACCAGCAGAGATCCCCCCCCGGAGGTCGGTAAACTGTTTTTT. Amino acids: CATSRDPPPEVGKLFF.

The chain recombines TRBV19 with TRBJ2-1; possibly TRBD2 for D (5 bases). CDR3 length: 15 amino acids. The V and J ends lost 3 bases and 5 bases respectively, with 14 bases between them. Per the germline V gene, CDR1 is LNHDA and CDR2 is SQIVND (reference sequence). The chain's CDR3 is CASSIEGAANNEQFF. CDR3 bases: TGTGCCAGTAGTATTGAGGGAGCAGCCAACAATGAGCAGTTCTTC. Full variable domain (missing parts from reference TRBV19 and TRBJ2-1): DGGITQSPKYLFRKEGQNVTLSCEQNLNHDAMYWYRQDPGQGLRLIYYSQIVNDFQKGDIAEGYSVSREKKESFPLTVTSAQKNPTAFYLCASSIEGAANNEQFFGPGTRLTVL.

This sequence joins TRBV7-2 and TRBJ2-7, with TRBD2 matching 9 bases. In germline, CDR1 is SGHTA, CDR2 FQGNSA. The CDR3 has 17 residues. Unmatched junction bases numbered 13, after V lost 3 bases and J lost 4 bases. This CDR3 is CASSFLSSGTPVYEQYF. The CDR3 DNA follows: TGTGCCAGCAGCTTTTTATCTAGCGGGACCCCGGTATACGAGCAGTACTTC.

The rearrangement links TRBV6-2 or TRBV6-3 to TRBJ2-7; D is ambiguous. The V and J ends lost 5 bases and 0 bases respectively, with 2 bases between them. CDR3 length equals 11 residues. Per germline, CDR1 MNHEY and CDR2 SVGEGT. Here the CDR3 reads CASSRSYEQYF. As DNA, the CDR3 is TGTGCCAGCAGTCGCTCCTACGAGCAGTACTTC.

The chain links TRBV30 to TRBJ1-5, with a possible D match to TRBD1 (6 bases). This CDR3 spans 16 amino acids. Germline V gives CDR1 GTSNPN, CDR2 SVGIG (reference sequence). V lost 0 bases, J lost 0 bases, and 12 bases lay in between. The CDR3 region has the DNA TGTGCCTGGAGTGTAGGGGCAGGGGATAGCAATCAGCCCCAGCATTTT. Translation: CAWSVGAGDSNQPQHF.

This clone was observed once. J is TRBJ2-2 and V is TRBV7-3; D is unclear. The V gene lost 5 bases and the J gene lost 7 bases, with 11 bases spanning the gap. This CDR3 comprises 13 residues. The germline V gene encodes CDR1 SGHTA and CDR2 FQGTGA. CDR3 nucleotides: TGTGCCAGCAGCCCGAGAGTTGTCGGGGAGCTGTTTTTT. This translates into CASSPRVVGELFF.

The DNA for the CDR3 is TGTGCCAGCAGTTTAGTACAGGGTGCTGAAGCTTTCTTT. The encoded protein is CASSLVQGAEAFF. The chain combines TRBV27 with TRBJ1-1; maybe TRBD1 (6 bases). CDR3 length: 13 amino acids. In germline, CDR1 is MNHEY, CDR2 SMNVEV (reference sequence). Trimming stripped 2 bases from V and 6 bases from J, with 10 bases between.

The chain has TRBV9 and TRBJ1-1; 8 bases are a match to TRBD1. Germline CDR1 SGDLS, CDR2 YYNGEE. V shed 3 bases, J shed 7 bases, and the junction held 8 bases outside the gene matches. CDR3 length: 14 amino acids. The CDR3: CASSARQGTDEAFF. CDR3 DNA sequence: TGTGCCAGCAGCGCAAGACAGGGGACAGATGAAGCTTTCTTT.

The chain combines TRBV2 with TRBJ1-6; 7 bases fit TRBD1. Losses at the gene ends were 5 bases for V and 6 bases for J; bases not matched to a gene: 7. The CDR3 has 15 residues. Germline CDR1 reads SNHLY; CDR2 reads FYNNEI. In DNA, the CDR3 is TGTGCCAGCAGTAGTGAGGGGGCCACTAATTCACCCCTCCACTTT. Amino acid sequence: CASSSEGATNSPLHF.

The chain has TRBV7-9 and TRBJ2-3; a weak D match, TRBD2 (6 bases). Germline CDR1 reads SEHNR; CDR2 reads FQNEAQ (reference sequence). Trimming took 4 bases from V and 4 from J, leaving 9 bases between them. CDR3 length: 13 residues. As DNA, the CDR3 is TGTGCCAGCAGCTCGACGGGGGCAGATACGCAGTATTTT. It specifies CASSSTGADTQYF.

V gene TRBV6-5 combines with J gene TRBJ1-3, with D unresolved. Deletions cut 0 bases from V and 0 bases from J, with 9 bases between. The CDR3 sequence is 16 residues long. CDR1 and CDR2 (germline): MNHEY, SVGAGI. This CDR3 reads CASSYSRRSSGNTIYF. Written as DNA, the CDR3 is TGTGCCAGCAGTTACTCGAGGAGGTCCTCTGGAAACACCATATATTTT.